A single sample gave rise to the 28 T cell receptor beta chains below, sequenced in a study of human T cells and chemical hapten exposure. Time point in this sample: patch test 1, 2 weeks after DPC sensitization. Treatment given: therapeutic diphenylcyclopropenone sensitization with weekly scalp DPC. TCRdb reprocessed the RACE reads with MiXCR, giving one entry per CDR3 protein. There are 180,000 or so distinct CDR3 sequences in the sample; under 25% occur only once, and approximately 6.4% lies in the top ten. The sequenced sample was whole blood, obtained in connection with sensitization to the hapten diphenylcyclopropenone (DPC). These receptors all come from a woman aged 45-60 years with alopecia areata. Some clones in this sample may be carry-over from other donors' samples.

The chain recombines TRBV12-3 or TRBV12-4 with TRBJ2-1, with 7 bases that match TRBD2. The V and J ends lost 7 bases and 8 bases, in that order; junction bases with no gene match: 11. CDR3 length: 14 amino acids. The CDR3 reads CASTLGEGIDEQFF. The CDR3 DNA reads as TGTGCCAGCACCCTAGGGGAGGGCATAGATGAGCAGTTCTTC.

This rearrangement joins TRBV29-1 to TRBJ2-1; either TRBD1 or TRBD2 may fit D (5 bases each). This CDR3 region has 12 residues. Germline CDR1 and CDR2: SQVTM and ANQGSEA. The ends were cut back, 4 bases at V and 8 bases at J, with 12 bases in the middle. The DNA of the CDR3 is TGCAGCGTTGGCCAGGGAGCGGATGAGCAGTTCTTC. Amino acid sequence: CSVGQGADEQFF.

This clonotype turned up a few times. The chain is built from TRBV5-6 and TRBJ2-7; D is possibly TRBD1 or TRBD2 (5 bases each). V lost 1 base, J lost 4 bases, and 15 bases lay in between. CDR3 size: 15 residues. CDR1 is SGHDT, CDR2 YYEEEE, per germline. CDR3 residues: CASSLSDTWRYEQYF. CDR3 DNA: TGTGCCAGCAGCTTGTCGGACACCTGGAGGTACGAGCAGTACTTC.

This clonotype came up a few times. The chain employs TRBV29-1 and TRBJ2-2; TRBD2 might be the D (6 bases). This CDR3 is built from 13 residues. Germline lookup yields CDR1 SQVTM and CDR2 ANQGSEA. V was shortened by 4 bases and J by 7 bases, with 13 bases between the two germline ends. CDR3 nucleotide sequence: TGCAGCGTTGGGTGGCTCGGGGGCGGGGAGCTGTTTTTT. Translated, it gives CSVGWLGGGELFF.

The chain recombines TRBV20-1 with TRBJ2-7, with 8 bases matching TRBD2. V lost 3 bases to trimming and J lost 5 bases; unmatched junction nucleotides: 6. CDR1 DFQATT and CDR2 SNEGSKA come from the germline V gene (reference sequence). The CDR3 sequence is 13 residues long. The CDR3 protein is CSASGAGVDEQYF. CDR3 in DNA: TGCAGTGCTAGCGGAGCGGGAGTCGACGAGCAGTACTTC.

The chain uses TRBV12-3 or TRBV12-4 and TRBJ2-7; D possibly corresponds to TRBD1 (6 bases). CDR3 length: 13 residues. Trimming stripped 7 bases from V and 5 bases from J, with 15 bases between. The chain's CDR3 is CASTPDSGNEQYF. CDR3 bases: TGTGCCAGCACCCCGGACAGCGGTAACGAGCAGTACTTC.

V gene TRBV5-1 combines with J gene TRBJ2-1; 7 bases line up with TRBD1. Germline-derived CDR1 and CDR2 are SGHRS and YFSETQ. With 3 bases clipped from V and 0 bases from J, the junction kept 9 bases outside the gene matches. This CDR3 contains 17 residues. The CDR3 nucleotides are TGCGCCAGCAGCTGGTCTTCGACAGGGAGCTCCTACAATGAGCAGTTCTTC. It translates to CASSWSSTGSSYNEQFF.

This clonotype was observed a handful of times. The chain links TRBV20-1 to TRBJ1-5; possible D gene TRBD1, 6 bases. V lost 4 bases and J 0 bases, leaving 13 bases between the germline ends. This CDR3 is 15 amino acids long. Germline V gene data show CDR1 as DFQATT and CDR2 as SNEGSKA (reference sequence). This CDR3 is CSAKDRSNSNQPQHF. Written as DNA, the CDR3 is TGCAGTGCTAAGGACAGATCTAATAGCAATCAGCCCCAGCATTTT.

This chain connects TRBV20-1 to TRBJ1-2; no firm D call. This CDR3 has 10 amino acids. Trimming shortened V by 1 base and J by 8 bases, and 5 bases separated the two germline ends. Germline CDR1 reads DFQATT; CDR2 reads SNEGSKA (reference sequence). The CDR3 protein is CSARVRGYTF. The CDR3 DNA reads as TGCAGTGCTAGAGTGCGGGGCTACACCTTC.

The V gene is TRBV29-1, the J gene TRBJ2-3; possibly TRBD1 for D (6 bases). The V gene's germline CDR1 is SQVTM and CDR2 ANQGSEA. The CDR3 length is 15 residues. The V end lost 4 bases, the J end lost 1 base, and 15 bases lay between the germline ends. DNA for the CDR3: TGCAGCGTTGGACCCGGGAACAGGGGCACAGATACGCAGTATTTT. As protein: CSVGPGNRGTDTQYF.

This clonotype was found a few times. The chain joins TRBV7-9 to TRBJ2-7; D may be TRBD2 (6 bases). V was clipped by 5 bases and J by 0 bases, with 14 bases between them. The CDR3 covers 15 residues. From germline, CDR1 is SEHNR and CDR2 FQNEAQ (reference sequence). The CDR3 DNA is TGTGCCAGCAGCCGCGGCCTAGCGTTCTCCTACGAGCAGTACTTC. Its translation: CASSRGLAFSYEQYF.

The chain has TRBV3-1 and TRBJ2-3, with 11 bases aligning to TRBD2. The CDR3 sequence is 16 residues long. The trim removed 1 base at V and 5 bases at J, leaving 5 bases unmatched. Germline values: CDR1 LGHDT, CDR2 YNNKEL (reference sequence). The CDR3 nucleotides read TGTGCCAGCAGCCAAGGTCTGGGACTAGCGGTAGATACGCAGTATTTT. This codes for CASSQGLGLAVDTQYF.

The chain links TRBV7-6 to TRBJ2-7; 7 bases fit TRBD2. Germline CDR1 reads SGHVS; CDR2 reads FNYEAQ. This CDR3 is built from 15 residues. Trimming took 0 bases from V and 2 from J; bases not matched to a gene: 4. CDR3 in amino acids: CASSLAGGRTYEQYF. CDR3 nucleotides: TGTGCCAGCAGCTTAGCTGGCGGGAGAACCTACGAGCAGTACTTC. The variable domain in full, with the rest retrieved from reference TRBV7-6 and TRBJ2-7, is GAGVSQSPRYKVTKRGQDVALRCDPISGHVSLYWYRQALGQGPEFLTYFNYEAQQDKSGLPNDRFSAERPEGSISTLTIQRTEQRDSAMYRCASSLAGGRTYEQYFGPGTRLTVT.

This rearrangement joins TRBV4-2 to TRBJ2-3; D ambiguous. This CDR3 region has 16 residues. The germline CDR1 and CDR2 sequences are LGHNA and YNFKEQ. Deletions cut 2 bases from V and 4 bases from J, with 16 bases between. CDR3 in amino acids: CASSQSLKGLPDTQYF. The CDR3, as DNA: TGTGCCAGCAGCCAATCTCTTAAAGGCTTACCAGATACGCAGTATTTT.

The count of this clonotype is one. CDR3 protein: CATSRESRRDTQYF. The CDR3 DNA reads TGTGCCACCAGCAGAGAGAGCAGAAGGGATACGCAGTATTTT. This chain connects TRBV15 to TRBJ2-3; D not certain. CDR3 size: 14 residues. CDR1 LNHNV and CDR2 YYDKDF come from the germline V gene (reference sequence). V shed 0 bases and J shed 6 bases, with 10 bases lying between them.

The J gene is TRBJ1-2, the V gene TRBV12-3 or TRBV12-4; a weak D match, TRBD1 (5 bases). V was clipped by 5 bases and J by 8 bases, with 12 bases between them. The CDR3 runs 12 residues. The CDR3 region is CASSRDWRGYTF. The DNA of the CDR3 is TGTGCCAGCAGTCGGGACTGGAGGGGCTACACCTTC.

This clonotype was seen more than once but under ten times. The chain uses TRBV10-3 and TRBJ2-7, with a possible D match to TRBD1 (6 bases). The CDR3 runs 13 residues. Germline CDR1 ENHRY, CDR2 SYGVKD. V lost 5 bases to trimming and J lost 0 bases, with 8 bases between them. The CDR3: CAISSDSSYEQYF. CDR3 coding DNA: TGTGCCATCAGTTCGGACAGCTCCTACGAGCAGTACTTC.

This clonotype has only a few counts. V is TRBV20-1 and J is TRBJ2-3, with 9 bases aligning to TRBD2. V was clipped by 5 bases and J by 4 bases; unmatched bases: 7. The CDR3 sequence is 14 residues long. Germline-derived CDR1 and CDR2 are DFQATT and SNEGSKA (reference sequence). The CDR3 region has the DNA TGCAGTGCTTATAGCGGGAGCGGGGCAGATACGCAGTATTTT. It is translated as CSAYSGSGADTQYF.

CDR3 in amino acids: CSGGQGGSEQYF. CDR3 nucleotide sequence: TGCAGCGGGGGACAGGGAGGTTCCGAGCAGTACTTC. The gene calls are TRBV29-1 and TRBJ2-7; 9 bases line up with TRBD1. The ends lost 7 bases at V and 6 bases at J; junction bases unmatched: 7. This CDR3 has 12 residues. In germline, CDR1 is SQVTM, CDR2 ANQGSEA.

Notes on this clonotype: It is likely a read error, because the conserved phenylalanine at the end of the CDR3 is missing. The chain carries TRBV2 and TRBJ1-2; no clear D. The germline gives CDR1 SNHLY, CDR2 FYNNEI. There are 14 residues in the CDR3. The V and J ends lost 1 base and 4 bases respectively, with 10 bases between them. The CDR3 bases are TGTGCCAGCAGTGAAGAGAGCGGTGGCTATGGCTACACCTCC. Its protein is CASSEESGGYGYTS.

The gene calls are TRBV19 and TRBJ2-7; no reliable D call. The germline V gene has CDR1 LNHDA and CDR2 SQIVND (reference sequence). Trimming left V 3 bases short and J 7 bases short, with 25 bases between. CDR3 length: 17 amino acids. The CDR3 DNA reads as TGTGCCAGTAGTATTTCTCCCCTCGGATTTCTTCTCGCTGAGCAGTACTTC. Protein sequence: CASSISPLGFLLAEQYF.

The rearrangement joins TRBV7-8 to TRBJ2-6; D is uncertain. V gave up 4 bases and J gave up 2 bases, with 15 bases separating them. CDR1 and CDR2 (germline): SGHVS, FQNEAQ. This CDR3 is 17 amino acids long. Here the CDR3 DNA reads TGTGCCAGCAGCTATTTAACAGTCATGGCTGGGGCCAACGTCCTGACTTTC. Translating it yields CASSYLTVMAGANVLTF.

The gene calls are TRBV3-1 and TRBJ1-5; D unresolved. V was trimmed by 6 bases and J by 6 bases, leaving 12 bases between them. The CDR3 extends over 13 amino acids. The V gene's germline CDR1 is LGHDT and CDR2 YNNKEL (reference sequence). CDR3 sequence reads: CASSPPGGQPQHF. DNA for the CDR3: TGTGCCAGCAGTCCCCCAGGTGGTCAGCCCCAGCATTTT.

V gene TRBV5-1 combines with J gene TRBJ2-1, with TRBD2 identical over 9 bases. The CDR3 extends over 16 amino acids. The V and J ends lost 1 base and 4 bases, in that order; junction bases with no gene match: 6. Germline CDR1 and CDR2: SGHRS and YFSETQ. The CDR3 DNA reads TGCGCCAGCAGCTTGCTCCTCCTAGCGGGATACAATGAGCAGTTCTTC. Translating gives CASSLLLLAGYNEQFF.

A single count supports this clonotype. This chain joins TRBV6-6 and TRBJ2-3; tentative D call: TRBD2 (5 bases). Trimming took 2 bases from V and 2 from J, leaving 8 bases between them. The germline V gene has CDR1 MNHNY and CDR2 SVGAGI (reference sequence). CDR3 length equals 14 residues. CDR3 coding DNA: TGTGCCAGCAGTTACAGCGGCTTCACAGATACGCAGTATTTT. Translation gives CASSYSGFTDTQYF.

This clonotype occurred many times. The chain uses TRBV20-1 and TRBJ1-1; the D gene is possibly TRBD1 (5 bases). Between the trimmed V and J ends, which lost 0 bases and 0 bases, there was a span of 8 bases. This CDR3 has 14 residues. The V gene's germline CDR1 is DFQATT and CDR2 SNEGSKA (reference sequence). CDR3 DNA: TGCAGTGCTAGAGAAGCGGACATGAACACTGAAGCTTTCTTT. It codes for CSAREADMNTEAFF.

V gene TRBV7-9 combines with J gene TRBJ2-1; no clear D. The CDR3 length is 15 residues. Germline lookup yields CDR1 SEHNR and CDR2 FQNEAQ (reference sequence). Trimming left V 5 bases short and J 4 bases short, with 15 bases between. CDR3 bases: TGTGCCAGCAGCCGCCCCCCGACGGAGTACAATGAGCAGTTCTTC. Translating gives CASSRPPTEYNEQFF.

J is TRBJ2-7 and V is TRBV7-2; D possibly matches TRBD1 or TRBD2 (5 bases each). The CDR3 totals 14 residues. In germline, CDR1 is SGHTA, CDR2 FQGNSA. Between the trimmed V and J ends, which lost 1 base and 5 bases, there was a span of 12 bases. The CDR3, as DNA: TGTGCCAGCAGCTTAGGGGGACGATCCCACGAGCAGTACTTC. It specifies CASSLGGRSHEQYF.